A selection of T cell receptor beta chains follows, all from one sample in a study of T cells in Graves' hyperthyroidism and ophthalmopathy. TCRdb called the multiplex PCR reads again in MiXCR, with one record for every CDR3 protein. This table holds about 280,000 distinct CDR3 sequences, around 25% found once. The sample was blood. The receptors come from a man aged 40-50 years with Graves' hyperthyroidism that later progressed to Graves' ophthalmopathy. CDR3s include the opening cysteine and the closing phenylalanine or tryptophan. D genes are given only for firm matches. The size entry is marked missing in some rows and otherwise reads once, few, many or a size class.

v_call	d_call	j_call	clone_size	cdr3_nt	cdr3_aa
TRBV7-2	-	TRBJ2-5	-	TGTGCCAGCAGCTTACCTACCGGCAGCGAGACCCAGTACTTC	CASSLPTGSETQYF
TRBV6-1	-	TRBJ1-6	many	TGTGCCAGCAGCCGGGACGGAGGAAATTCACCCCTCCACTTT	CASSRDGGNSPLHF
TRBV5-1	-	TRBJ2-7	many	TGCGCCAGCAGCCTGGGCGGCCCGGGACGTCTTGGGTACGAGCAGTACTTC	CASSLGGPGRLGYEQYF
TRBV6-5	-	TRBJ1-1	many	TGTGCCAGCAGTTACAACGGGGCTAGAGGCACTGAAGCTTTCTTT	CASSYNGARGTEAFF
TRBV6-5	TRBD1	TRBJ2-7	many	TGTGCCAGCAGGACAGGGTCCGAGCAGTACTTC	CASRTGSEQYF
TRBV11-2	TRBD1	TRBJ2-5	many	TGTGCCAGCAACCCCCGTCCGGGGACAGGGGTCCAGGAGACCCAGTACTTC	CASNPRPGTGVQETQYF
TRBV12-3/TRBV12-4	-	TRBJ2-4	-	TGTGCCAGCAGTTTAGCGCTGACGTACTTAGCCAAAAACATTCAGTACTTC	CASSLALTYLAKNIQYF
TRBV28	-	TRBJ2-5	-	TGTGCCAGCAGTCGACAGGACCGACTCCAAGAGACCCAGTACTTC	CASSRQDRLQETQYF
TRBV12-3/TRBV12-4	TRBD1	TRBJ1-5	many	TGTGCCAGCAGTAGGACAGGCGGCAATCAGCCCCAGCATTTT	CASSRTGGNQPQHF
TRBV30	-	TRBJ2-1	many	TGTGCCTGGAGTGTATCAGCCGAGCAGTTCTTC	CAWSVSAEQFF
TRBV6-4	-	TRBJ1-1	many	TGTGCCACCCCACCCCCCGCGGGGGGGAACACTGAAGCTTTCTTT	CATPPPAGGNTEAFF
TRBV20-1	-	TRBJ1-2	many	TGCAGTGCTGCATTCTCGACCTTGGAGGGCTACACCTTC	CSAAFSTLEGYTF
TRBV24-1	-	TRBJ1-2	many	TGTGCCACCAGTGACCCGGGGCAGTCCTATGGCTACACCTTC	CATSDPGQSYGYTF
TRBV11-3	-	TRBJ2-7	many	TGTGCCAGCACGTGGACGGTTGGCTCCTACGAGCAGTACTTC	CASTWTVGSYEQYF
TRBV6-1	-	TRBJ1-5	-	TGTGCCAGCGGGGGGTACCCGAATGGCAATCAGCCCCAGCATTTT	CASGGYPNGNQPQHF
TRBV27	-	TRBJ2-7	-	TGTGCCAGCAGTTTATACACCAGCTCCTACGAGCAGTACTTC	CASSLYTSSYEQYF
TRBV10-3	-	TRBJ1-1	many	TGTGCCATCAGTGAGTCAATTCAGGGAGGGCGGAACACTGAAGCTTTCTTT	CAISESIQGGRNTEAFF
TRBV7-3	TRBD2	TRBJ2-7	many	TGTGCCAGCAGCTTAATTGGGCTAGCGGAGACCTCCTACGAGCAGTACTTC	CASSLIGLAETSYEQYF
TRBV7-8	-	TRBJ2-7	-	TGTGCCAGCAGCAAAATCCCAAGGGGCCAGAAAAAGTCCTACGAGCAGTACTTC	CASSKIPRGQKKSYEQYF
TRBV30	-	TRBJ2-7	-	TGTGCCTGGTCAGCTGGCCACGAGCAGTACTTC	CAWSAGHEQYF
TRBV28	-	TRBJ1-1	-	TGTGCCAGCAGTCTTACACAAAAAATGAACACTGAAGCTTTCTTT	CASSLTQKMNTEAFF
TRBV2	TRBD1	TRBJ2-7	-	TGTGCCAGTCTCCGGGACAGGGAGTACGAGCAGTACTTC	CASLRDREYEQYF
TRBV6-5	-	TRBJ2-3	many	TGTGCCAGCAGTTACTCGCCTAGCGACCGCACAGATACGCAGTATTTT	CASSYSPSDRTDTQYF
TRBV28	-	TRBJ2-2	-	TGTGCCAGCAGCAACAGGGTCGGCGGGGAGCTGTTTTTT	CASSNRVGGELFF
TRBV18	-	TRBJ1-1	many	TGTGCCAGCGGAACCGTGGGGTTCACTGAAGCTTTCTTT	CASGTVGFTEAFF
TRBV6-5	TRBD2	TRBJ2-1	many	TGTGCCAGCAGTTCGCTCCTATCAGGTTCTAGCGGGAGCTCCCATGAGCAGTTCTTC	CASSSLLSGSSGSSHEQFF
TRBV12-3/TRBV12-4	-	TRBJ2-2	many	TGTGCCGGCAGTTTAACAGGCACCGGGGAGCTGTTTTTT	CAGSLTGTGELFF
TRBV2	-	TRBJ2-5	many	TGTGCCAGCCTAGCTTCAGAGACCCAGTACTTC	CASLASETQYF
TRBV12-3/TRBV12-4	TRBD2	TRBJ2-5	many	TGTGCCACCGCACTAGCGGGAGGGCCTGAGACCCAGTACTTC	CATALAGGPETQYF
TRBV11-2	TRBD2	TRBJ2-7	many	TGTGCCAGCAGCTTCGAGCGGGAGGGCCGTTACGAGCAGTACTTC	CASSFEREGRYEQYF
TRBV5-1	-	TRBJ1-1	-	TGCGCCAGCAGCTTGTACGGGGGCTCGAACACTGAAGCTTTCTTT	CASSLYGGSNTEAFF
TRBV5-1	-	TRBJ1-2	many	TGCGCCAGCAGCTCAGGGTGGGATGGCTACACCTTC	CASSSGWDGYTF
TRBV20-1	-	TRBJ2-5	-	TGCAGTGCTAGACTCCTACCAGGGGAGACCCAGTACTTC	CSARLLPGETQYF
TRBV20-1	TRBD2	TRBJ2-7	many	TGCAGTGCAGGACTAGCGGGGGGAGGTTACGAGCAGTACTTC	CSAGLAGGGYEQYF
TRBV15	TRBD1	TRBJ1-2	many	TGTGCCACCAGCAGAGATTGGCCGGGACAGGGGGACTATGGCTACACCTTC	CATSRDWPGQGDYGYTF
TRBV28	-	TRBJ2-7	many	TGTGCCAGCAGTTTTCTTTTGGGGATTTCCTTCGAGCAGTACTTC	CASSFLLGISFEQYF
TRBV19	-	TRBJ1-1	many	TGTGCCAGTAGTAAACGGGAAACAGGGCTGCGCACTGAAGCTTTCTTT	CASSKRETGLRTEAFF
TRBV5-1	TRBD1	TRBJ2-7	many	TGCGCCAGCAGACTTTTCGGACAGGGGGTTGACGAGCAGTACTTC	CASRLFGQGVDEQYF
TRBV6-5	TRBD1	TRBJ2-3	-	TGTGCCAGCAGTTACCGGGACAGGGGGCAGGATACGCAGTATTTT	CASSYRDRGQDTQYF
TRBV27	-	TRBJ2-5	-	TGTGCCAGCAGTGACTACAGGGGAGGCTCAGAGACCCAGTACTTC	CASSDYRGGSETQYF
TRBV11-2	TRBD2	TRBJ2-7	-	TGTGCCAGCAGCTTAACTAGCGGGAGCCGTCCTTCCTACGAGCAGTACTTC	CASSLTSGSRPSYEQYF
TRBV6-9	TRBD1	TRBJ2-4	many	TGCGCCAGCAGCATTAACAGGGGGAGCATTCAGTACTTC	CASSINRGSIQYF
TRBV12-3/TRBV12-4	-	TRBJ1-1	-	TGTGCCAGCAGTTTATTCTCGGCAACTCGGGCTTTCTTT	CASSLFSATRAFF
TRBV9	-	TRBJ1-2	many	TGTGCCAGCAGCGTAGATACCGGACCGCAAGGGGCTGGCTACACCTTC	CASSVDTGPQGAGYTF
TRBV6-5	-	TRBJ2-7	-	TGTGCCAGCAGTTACGGGGGCAGCCCCTACGAGCAGTACTTC	CASSYGGSPYEQYF
TRBV28	TRBD1	TRBJ2-7	few	TGTGCCAGCAGTTTATCGACAGGGGAGGACTACGAGCAGTACTTC	CASSLSTGEDYEQYF
TRBV12-3/TRBV12-4	TRBD2	TRBJ2-7	-	TGTGCCAGCAGCCCCTGGCGGGGGTTAACCTACGAGCAGTACTTC	CASSPWRGLTYEQYF
TRBV28	-	TRBJ2-5	-	TGTGCCAGCAGCAAAAGGGGAGTTACGATTCAAGAGACCCAGTACTTC	CASSKRGVTIQETQYF
TRBV20-1	TRBD2	TRBJ2-5	many	TGCAGTGCTCCCGGGGGACTAGAAGAACAAGAGACCCAGTACTTC	CSAPGGLEEQETQYF
TRBV10-1	TRBD2	TRBJ2-2	many	TGCGCCAGCAGTGACGGCGGGAGTTTCACCGGGGAGCTGTTTTTT	CASSDGGSFTGELFF
TRBV3-1	TRBD2	TRBJ2-4	many	TGTGCCAGCTCATGGGGTAGCGGGTTCAAAAACATTCAGTACTTC	CASSWGSGFKNIQYF